A single sample gave rise to the 22 T cell receptor beta chains below, sequenced in a study of OX40 agonist ivuxolimab in advanced cancers. Using immunoSEQ multiplex PCR, the repertoire was profiled, and TCRdb retains in-frame clones only, with some absent. The sample has about 20,000 clones; roughly three quarters are singletons. Sequencing used CD4+ or CD8+ T cells sorted from blood, obtained in a trial of the OX40 agonist ivuxolimab. All receptors derive from an adult with an advanced solid tumor such as melanoma, head and neck, liver or kidney cancer.

The V call is TRBV5-5, the J call TRBJ1-2; 10 bases map to TRBD1. The CDR3 is 17 residues long. The trim removed 3 bases at V and 8 bases at J, leaving 16 bases unmatched. Germline V lookup: CDR1 SGHKS, CDR2 YYEKEE (reference sequence). CDR3 loop: CASSYLIGTGEARGYTF. CDR3 DNA: TGTGCCAGCAGCTATTTAATCGGGACAGGGGAAGCGAGGGGCTACACCTTC.

The chain carries TRBV4-3 and TRBJ2-1, with 11 bases identical to TRBD2. From germline, CDR1 is LGHNA and CDR2 YSLEER. This CDR3 contains 16 residues. V lost 0 bases to trimming and J lost 7 bases; unmatched junction nucleotides: 5. CDR3 sequence (DNA): TGCGCCAGCAGCCAAGATCTAGCGGGGGGAAAAAATGAGCAGTTCTTC. It yields the protein CASSQDLAGGKNEQFF.

In this sample, this clone turned up a few times. V is TRBV4-1 and J is TRBJ1-5; the D gene is possibly TRBD1 (6 bases). In germline, CDR1 is MGHRA, CDR2 YSYEKL. This CDR3 has 16 amino acids. Trimming took 1 base from V and 2 from J, leaving 12 bases between them. CDR3 nucleotides: TGCGCCAGCAGCCAAGGGGGACACGGCGGCAATCAGCCCCAGCATTTT. As protein: CASSQGGHGGNQPQHF.

The V and J genes are TRBV5-1 and TRBJ2-1, with 12 bases lining up with TRBD2. The ends lost 0 bases at V and 6 bases at J; junction bases unmatched: 13. This CDR3 is built from 19 residues. CDR1 is SGHRS and CDR2 is YFSETQ in the germline V gene. CDR3 protein: CASSLARLAGGQVGNEQFF. CDR3 coding DNA: TGCGCCAGCAGCTTGGCCCGGCTAGCGGGGGGGCAGGTGGGCAATGAGCAGTTCTTC.

Only a few counts were recorded for this clone. V and J are TRBV10-3 and TRBJ2-7, with D maybe TRBD2 (6 bases). The CDR3 has 11 residues. Trimming took 6 bases from V and 5 from J, leaving 8 bases between them. CDR1 and CDR2 (germline): ENHRY, SYGVKD. The chain's CDR3 is CAISGGDEQYF. The CDR3 coding sequence is TGTGCCATCAGCGGGGGAGACGAGCAGTACTTC.

This clone was recorded a few times. The chain has TRBV4-3 and TRBJ2-5, with D possibly called TRBD1 or TRBD2 (5 bases each). V was cut by 0 bases and J by 5 bases, with 13 bases left in between. Germline assignment: CDR1 LGHNA and CDR2 YSLEER. This CDR3 spans 15 amino acids. The CDR3, as DNA: TGCGCCAGCAGCCAAGACTCAATGGGGGTGGAGACCCAGTACTTC. This translates into CASSQDSMGVETQYF.

This chain uses TRBV7-8 with TRBJ2-3; 10 bases align to TRBD1. The CDR3 contains 16 residues. The germline gives CDR1 SGHVS, CDR2 FQNEAQ. V shed 3 bases, J shed 3 bases, and the junction held 6 bases outside the gene matches. CDR3 region: CASSFRDRGLTDTQYF. CDR3 DNA: TGTGCCAGCAGCTTCCGGGACAGGGGTCTAACAGATACGCAGTATTTT. The full variable domain, rest sourced from reference TRBV7-8 and TRBJ2-3, is GAGVSQSPRYKVAKRGQDVALRCDPISGHVSLFWYQQALGQGPEFLTYFQNEAQLDKSGLPSDRFFAERPEGSVSTLKIQRTQQEDSAVYLCASSFRDRGLTDTQYFGPGTRLTVL.

The rearrangement uses TRBV19 and TRBJ2-7, with 9 bases aligning to TRBD2. Germline V gives CDR1 LNHDA, CDR2 SQIVND (reference sequence). This CDR3 is 15 amino acids long. V lost 5 bases and J lost 4; bases outside the gene matches: 9. In DNA, the CDR3 is TGTGCCAGTAGTGCAGCAGCGGGGGGTATTTACGAGCAGTACTTC. It translates to CASSAAAGGIYEQYF.

This clone was seen a handful of times. In DNA, the CDR3 is TGTGCCAGCAGCCAAGTTGGCAGGGGGAACTATGGCTACACCTTC. This sequence encodes CASSQVGRGNYGYTF. V usage is TRBV14 and J usage is TRBJ1-2; TRBD1 matches 7 bases. The length of the CDR3 is 15 residues. V gave up 1 base and J gave up 2 bases; unmatched junction bases: 4. The germline V gene has CDR1 SGHDN and CDR2 FVKESK.

This clone was observed once. This chain uses TRBV9 with TRBJ2-1, with TRBD2 as a possible D gene (5 bases). This CDR3 spans 14 amino acids. Germline values: CDR1 SGDLS, CDR2 YYNGEE. The V and J ends lost 4 bases and 4 bases respectively, with 12 bases between them. For the CDR3, the DNA is TGTGCCAGCAGCCCCCGCCGGACTTACAATGAGCAGTTCTTC. It specifies CASSPRRTYNEQFF. The whole variable domain, filled in from reference TRBV9 and TRBJ2-1, reads DSGVTQTPKHLITATGQRVTLRCSPRSGDLSVYWYQQSLDQGLQFLIQYYNGEERAKGNILERFSAQQFPDLHSELNLSSLELGDSALYFCASSPRRTYNEQFFGPGTRLTVL.

Here the CDR3 DNA reads TGTGCCAGCAGCTTGGGACTAGCGGGGGTAAATGAGCAGTTCTTC. Translated, it gives CASSLGLAGVNEQFF. This chain joins TRBV5-6 and TRBJ2-1, with 12 nucleotides matching TRBD2. The CDR3 consists of 15 residues. Unmatched junction bases numbered 2, after V lost 0 bases and J lost 7 bases. CDR1 is SGHDT and CDR2 is YYEEEE in the germline V gene.

The chain carries TRBV21-1 and TRBJ1-5; the DNA was not compared with TRBD1, the D call given in the table. TRBV21-1 is recorded as a pseudogene. The CDR3 contains 14 residues. DNA of the CDR3: TGTGCCAGCAGCCACAGGGGAGGCAATCAGCCCCAGCATTTT. Amino acids: CASSHRGGNQPQHF.

This rearrangement joins TRBV4-2 to TRBJ1-6; no clear D gene. CDR3 size: 13 residues. V was pared by 0 bases and J by 15 bases, with 12 bases between. CDR1 and CDR2 (germline): LGHNA, YNFKEQ. The CDR3 loop reads CASSQDLPQRLHF. The CDR3 DNA follows: TGTGCCAGCAGCCAAGATCTTCCGCAGCGCCTCCACTTT.

This clone has just a few counts. The V and J genes are TRBV7-9 and TRBJ2-3; possibly TRBD2 for D (5 bases). The V and J ends lost 4 bases and 5 bases respectively, with 19 bases between them. The V gene's germline CDR1 is SEHNR and CDR2 FQNEAQ (reference sequence). This CDR3 region has 16 residues. The DNA of the CDR3 is TGTGCCAGCAGCTCCCCGACTACATCTATTAAAGATACGCAGTATTTT. Translation: CASSSPTTSIKDTQYF.

The sample holds a few counts of this clone. This chain links TRBV18 with TRBJ2-3; TRBD2 is a possible D gene (5 bases). The germline V gene has CDR1 KGHSH and CDR2 LQKENI. Between the trimmed V and J ends, which lost 4 bases and 0 bases, there was a span of 17 bases. This CDR3 comprises 17 residues. CDR3 loop: CASSQTRRAVSTDTQYF. Here the CDR3 DNA reads TGTGCCAGCTCACAAACCCGGCGAGCGGTTAGCACAGATACGCAGTATTTT.

This clone occurred a few times. The DNA is omitted, as the CDR3 cannot be located on it reliably, and the CDR3 follows TCRdb's listing. This chain links TRBV28 with TRBJ1-2; the DNA was not compared with TRBD1, the D call given in the table. The CDR3 length is 15 residues, termini included. Germline V lookup: CDR1 MDHEN, CDR2 SYDVKM. CDR3 region: CASSSSWAYSYGYTF.

This rearrangement joins TRBV2 to TRBJ1-6, with D uncertain. Germline assignment: CDR1 SNHLY and CDR2 FYNNEI. The CDR3 consists of 15 residues. Trimming stripped 8 bases from V and 0 bases from J, with 11 bases between. CDR3 protein: CASSDGDSYNSPLHF. In DNA, the CDR3 is TGTGCCAGCTCGGACGGGGACTCCTATAATTCACCCCTCCACTTT.

The CDR3 coding sequence is TGTGCCAGCAGTCCCCAAGGGACTAGCGTCTTAAGGGAGGGTAAGACCCAGTACTTC. The encoded protein is CASSPQGTSVLREGKTQYF. The chain employs TRBV28 and TRBJ2-5; 10 bases are shared with TRBD2. The V gene end was trimmed by 5 bases and the J gene end by 6 bases; junction bases not matched to a gene: 21. This CDR3 has 19 amino acids. Per the germline V gene, CDR1 is MDHEN and CDR2 is SYDVKM.

The chain employs TRBV19 and TRBJ2-3, with D maybe TRBD2 (6 bases). The CDR3 spans 16 residues. The V and J ends lost 6 bases and 2 bases respectively, with 18 bases between them. Germline V gene sequence: CDR1 LNHDA, CDR2 SQIVND (reference sequence). CDR3 loop: CASSQGGEFFTDTQYF. The CDR3 region has the DNA TGTGCCAGTAGCCAAGGAGGGGAATTCTTCACAGATACGCAGTATTTT.

J is TRBJ1-1 and V is TRBV28, with 7 positions matching TRBD1. Unmatched junction bases numbered 10, after V lost 4 bases and J lost 5 bases. Germline assignment: CDR1 MDHEN and CDR2 SYDVKM. The CDR3 covers 15 residues. The CDR3 loop is CASSSGQEAGTEAFF. CDR3 nucleotide sequence: TGTGCCAGCAGTTCTGGACAGGAGGCGGGTACTGAAGCTTTCTTT.

The chain joins TRBV15 to TRBJ2-7, with D unclear. V was shortened by 5 bases and J by 2 bases, with 7 bases between the two germline ends. CDR3 length: 12 amino acids. CDR1 and CDR2 from the germline V gene are LNHNV and YYDKDF (reference sequence). The CDR3 sequence: CATSSAAYEQYF. The CDR3 DNA is TGTGCCACCAGCTCCGCGGCCTACGAGCAGTACTTC.

This clone was observed a single time. The chain couples TRBV11-2 to TRBJ1-3; D unresolved. V was pared by 5 bases and J by 0 bases, with 8 bases between. The CDR3 runs 14 residues. CDR1 and CDR2 from the germline V gene are SGHAT and FQNNGV. CDR3 in amino acids: CASSLTLSGNTIYF. The CDR3 DNA reads as TGTGCCAGCAGCCTCACACTCTCTGGAAACACCATATATTTT.